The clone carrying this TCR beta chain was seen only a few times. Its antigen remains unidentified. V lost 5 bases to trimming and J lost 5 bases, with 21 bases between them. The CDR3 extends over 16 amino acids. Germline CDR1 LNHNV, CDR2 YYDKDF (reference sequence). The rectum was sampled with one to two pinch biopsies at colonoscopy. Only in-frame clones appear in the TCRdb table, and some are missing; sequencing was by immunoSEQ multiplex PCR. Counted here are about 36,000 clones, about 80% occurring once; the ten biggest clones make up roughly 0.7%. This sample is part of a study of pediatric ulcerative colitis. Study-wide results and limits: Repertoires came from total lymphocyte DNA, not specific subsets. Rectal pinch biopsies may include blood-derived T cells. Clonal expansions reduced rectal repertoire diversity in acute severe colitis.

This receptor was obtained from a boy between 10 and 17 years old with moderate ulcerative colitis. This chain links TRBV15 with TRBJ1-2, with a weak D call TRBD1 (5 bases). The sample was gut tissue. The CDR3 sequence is CATSRVLAQGGYGYTF. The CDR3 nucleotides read TGTGCCACCAGCCGGGTCCTGGCGCAGGGCGGATATGGCTACACCTTC.